These T cell receptor beta chains were read from a single sample in a study of blood T cells in healthy people across ages. TCRdb redid the calling of the 5' RACE reads with MiXCR, one entry per CDR3 protein. The sample includes about 1.6 million distinct CDR3 sequences, roughly 30% of them seen just once. Input material: blood. These receptors all stem from a woman aged 25 to 39 in good health. Both conserved end residues are part of each CDR3. The D gene is left open where the match is weak. A row's size may be missing; if present it is once, few, many or a size class.

CDR3nt: TGTGCCAGCAGCCGAGGACTAGTGGGGACCCAGTACTTC
CDR3aa: CASSRGLVGTQYF
d_gene: TRBD2
abundance: -
v_gene: TRBV3-1
j_gene: TRBJ2-5

CDR3nt: TGTGCCAGCAGCTCTGATTCATCGGGACAGGGGGCCTGGGCTCAGGAGGCGGGTTACAATGAGCAGTTCTTC
CDR3aa: CASSSDSSGQGAWAQEAGYNEQFF
d_gene: TRBD1
abundance: -
v_gene: TRBV7-9
j_gene: TRBJ2-1

CDR3nt: TGTGCCAGCAGTTTTACAGAGGGCTATGGCTACACCTTC
CDR3aa: CASSFTEGYGYTF
d_gene: -
abundance: -
v_gene: TRBV27
j_gene: TRBJ1-2

CDR3nt: TGTGCCAGCATCAAAGGGGGAGAAAACTACGAGCAGTACTTC
CDR3aa: CASIKGGENYEQYF
d_gene: -
abundance: few
v_gene: TRBV28
j_gene: TRBJ2-7

CDR3nt: TGCGCCAGCAGCGCCAAGGACAGGGGGGGTGAGCAGTACTTC
CDR3aa: CASSAKDRGGEQYF
d_gene: TRBD1
abundance: -
v_gene: TRBV5-1
j_gene: TRBJ2-7

CDR3nt: TGTGCCTGGGGGGACGGTCACTTTGACGAGCAGTACTTC
CDR3aa: CAWGDGHFDEQYF
d_gene: -
abundance: -
v_gene: TRBV30
j_gene: TRBJ2-7

CDR3nt: TGTGCCAGCAGTACCATGACAGGGGTCCCAGATACGCAGTATTTT
CDR3aa: CASSTMTGVPDTQYF
d_gene: TRBD1
abundance: -
v_gene: TRBV28
j_gene: TRBJ2-3

CDR3nt: TGTGCCAGCAGCTCAGCGACAGGCGCGATTGGCCCGCAGTATTTT
CDR3aa: CASSSATGAIGPQYF
d_gene: -
abundance: few
v_gene: TRBV7-3
j_gene: TRBJ2-3

CDR3nt: TGTGCCAGCAGCCAAGTTTCCCCAAAGACAAGGGCCCAAGATACGCAGTATTTT
CDR3aa: CASSQVSPKTRAQDTQYF
d_gene: -
abundance: few
v_gene: TRBV4-2
j_gene: TRBJ2-3

CDR3nt: TGCGCCAGCAGCTTGGTGCCTCAAGACGGGGGCGCAGATACGCAGTATTTT
CDR3aa: CASSLVPQDGGADTQYF
d_gene: -
abundance: few
v_gene: TRBV5-1
j_gene: TRBJ2-3

CDR3nt: TGTGCCAGCAGCTTAGGGCAGGGGGCTCGGGATGAGCAGTTCTTC
CDR3aa: CASSLGQGARDEQFF
d_gene: TRBD1
abundance: few
v_gene: TRBV7-9
j_gene: TRBJ2-1

CDR3nt: TGTGCCAGCAGCTTAAGGCAGGGGGATAATTCACCCCTCCACTTT
CDR3aa: CASSLRQGDNSPLHF
d_gene: TRBD1
abundance: many
v_gene: TRBV7-2
j_gene: TRBJ1-6

CDR3nt: TGTGCCAGCAGCTCCGCCGGGACAGGGTTCTACGAGCAGTACTTC
CDR3aa: CASSSAGTGFYEQYF
d_gene: TRBD1
abundance: -
v_gene: TRBV7-8
j_gene: TRBJ2-7

CDR3nt: TGTGCCAGCTCACCACATACGGACACTGAAGCTTTCTTT
CDR3aa: CASSPHTDTEAFF
d_gene: -
abundance: -
v_gene: TRBV18
j_gene: TRBJ1-1

CDR3nt: TGTGCCAGCAGAACAGGATCTAGCAATCAGCCCCAGCATTTT
CDR3aa: CASRTGSSNQPQHF
d_gene: -
abundance: many
v_gene: TRBV12-3/TRBV12-4
j_gene: TRBJ1-5

CDR3nt: TGTGCCAGCAGCCAAGGAAGGACTAGCGGGGGGGTTGAGCAGTACTTC
CDR3aa: CASSQGRTSGGVEQYF
d_gene: TRBD2
abundance: -
v_gene: TRBV4-2
j_gene: TRBJ2-7

CDR3nt: TGTGCCAGCAGCCTTGGGGGAGCGGGAGGCCACGAGCAGTACTTC
CDR3aa: CASSLGGAGGHEQYF
d_gene: TRBD2
abundance: -
v_gene: TRBV9
j_gene: TRBJ2-7

CDR3nt: TGTGCCAGCACCCCATCTTCATCTAACTATGGCTACACCTTC
CDR3aa: CASTPSSSNYGYTF
d_gene: -
abundance: many
v_gene: TRBV7-9
j_gene: TRBJ1-2

CDR3nt: TGCGCCAGCAGCCAAGACCGGACTAGCGGATCCTACGAGCAGTACTTC
CDR3aa: CASSQDRTSGSYEQYF
d_gene: TRBD2
abundance: -
v_gene: TRBV4-1
j_gene: TRBJ2-7

CDR3nt: TGTGCCAGCAGTTTATCATGGGGTGGAAAACTGTTTTTT
CDR3aa: CASSLSWGGKLFF
d_gene: -
abundance: -
v_gene: TRBV28
j_gene: TRBJ1-4

CDR3nt: TGTGCCAGCAGTGACAGGTACCGATCCTACGAGCAGTACTTC
CDR3aa: CASSDRYRSYEQYF
d_gene: -
abundance: -
v_gene: TRBV12-3/TRBV12-4
j_gene: TRBJ2-7

CDR3nt: TGTGCCAGCAGTCTAACCGGACAGGAAGACTATGGCTACACCTTC
CDR3aa: CASSLTGQEDYGYTF
d_gene: TRBD1
abundance: -
v_gene: TRBV6-1
j_gene: TRBJ1-2

CDR3nt: TGCGCCAGCAGCACCTCGACAGGCGGATTTGAAGCTTTCTTT
CDR3aa: CASSTSTGGFEAFF
d_gene: -
abundance: -
v_gene: TRBV5-1
j_gene: TRBJ1-1

CDR3nt: TGTGCCAGCAGAGGACTAGCGGGGGGGCCGGTTGAGTACTTC
CDR3aa: CASRGLAGGPVEYF
d_gene: TRBD2
abundance: -
v_gene: TRBV27
j_gene: TRBJ2-7

CDR3nt: TGTGCCAGCGAATTGTGGACTGCAGGCCCCTACGAGCAGTACTTC
CDR3aa: CASELWTAGPYEQYF
d_gene: -
abundance: -
v_gene: TRBV12-3/TRBV12-4
j_gene: TRBJ2-7

CDR3nt: TGTGCCACCAGTGATCGCCCCGGGAGCCTCCAAGAGACCCAGTACTTC
CDR3aa: CATSDRPGSLQETQYF
d_gene: -
abundance: few
v_gene: TRBV24-1
j_gene: TRBJ2-5

CDR3nt: TGTGCCTGGAGTGGCGGGTATACCTACGAGCAGTACTTC
CDR3aa: CAWSGGYTYEQYF
d_gene: -
abundance: few
v_gene: TRBV30
j_gene: TRBJ2-7

CDR3nt: TGCAGTGCTAGAGCCTTAAAGGGGGATACGCAGTATTTT
CDR3aa: CSARALKGDTQYF
d_gene: -
abundance: few
v_gene: TRBV20-1
j_gene: TRBJ2-3

CDR3nt: TGTGCCAGCAGTGAAGCGCTTCCCGGGACAGGGGTTTCATCCCTCCACTTT
CDR3aa: CASSEALPGTGVSSLHF
d_gene: TRBD1
abundance: -
v_gene: TRBV6-1
j_gene: TRBJ1-6

CDR3nt: TGTGCCAGCTCCCCCGGGCAGCCCCAAGAGACCCAGTACTTC
CDR3aa: CASSPGQPQETQYF
d_gene: -
abundance: many
v_gene: TRBV18
j_gene: TRBJ2-5

CDR3nt: TGCAGCGTTGAAGATAGTGGTAGGACAGATACGCAGTATTTT
CDR3aa: CSVEDSGRTDTQYF
d_gene: -
abundance: many
v_gene: TRBV29-1
j_gene: TRBJ2-3

CDR3nt: TGTGCCACCAGCAGCCCTAGGGCAGCCTATGGCTACACCTTC
CDR3aa: CATSSPRAAYGYTF
d_gene: -
abundance: -
v_gene: TRBV15
j_gene: TRBJ1-2

CDR3nt: TGTACCAGCAGCTTAGCCCTTTTAGCGGGAGGATTCTACAATGAGCAGTTCTTC
CDR3aa: CTSSLALLAGGFYNEQFF
d_gene: TRBD2
abundance: few
v_gene: TRBV7-2
j_gene: TRBJ2-1